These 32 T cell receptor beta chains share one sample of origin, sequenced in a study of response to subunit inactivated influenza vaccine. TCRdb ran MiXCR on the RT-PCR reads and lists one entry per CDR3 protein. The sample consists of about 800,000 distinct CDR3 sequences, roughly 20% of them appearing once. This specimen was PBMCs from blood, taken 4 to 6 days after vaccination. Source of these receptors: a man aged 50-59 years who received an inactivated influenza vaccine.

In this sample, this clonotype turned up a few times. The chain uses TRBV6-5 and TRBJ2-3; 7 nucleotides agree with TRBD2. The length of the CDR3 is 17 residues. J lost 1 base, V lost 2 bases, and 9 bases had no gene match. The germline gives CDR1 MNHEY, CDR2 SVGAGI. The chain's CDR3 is CASSYGPSGIGTDTQYF. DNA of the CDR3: TGTGCCAGCAGTTACGGCCCCAGCGGGATTGGCACAGATACGCAGTATTTT.

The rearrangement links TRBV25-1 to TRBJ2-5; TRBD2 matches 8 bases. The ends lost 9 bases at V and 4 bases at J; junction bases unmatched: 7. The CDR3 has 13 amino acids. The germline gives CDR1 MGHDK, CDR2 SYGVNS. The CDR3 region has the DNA TGTGCCAGTACGGGAGGGAGCGGAGAGACCCAGTACTTC. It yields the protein CASTGGSGETQYF.

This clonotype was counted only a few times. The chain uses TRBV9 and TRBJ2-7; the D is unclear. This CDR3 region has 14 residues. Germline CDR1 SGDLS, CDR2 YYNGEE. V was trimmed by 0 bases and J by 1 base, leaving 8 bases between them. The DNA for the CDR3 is TGTGCCAGCAGCGTAGATGAAGGTTCCTACGAGCAGTACTTC. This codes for CASSVDEGSYEQYF. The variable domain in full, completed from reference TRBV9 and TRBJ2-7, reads DSGVTQTPKHLITATGQRVTLRCSPRSGDLSVYWYQQSLDQGLQFLIQYYNGEERAKGNILERFSAQQFPDLHSELNLSSLELGDSALYFCASSVDEGSYEQYFGPGTRLTVT.

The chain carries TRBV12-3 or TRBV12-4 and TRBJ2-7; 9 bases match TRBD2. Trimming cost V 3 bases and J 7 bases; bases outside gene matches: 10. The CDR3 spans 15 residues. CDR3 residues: CASSFLASGMGEQYF. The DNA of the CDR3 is TGTGCCAGCAGTTTTTTGGCTAGCGGGATGGGAGAGCAGTACTTC.

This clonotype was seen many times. The CDR3 reads CSARPTEWDTDTQYF. Here the CDR3 DNA reads TGCAGTGCTAGGCCGACTGAATGGGACACAGATACGCAGTATTTT. The rearrangement links TRBV20-1 to TRBJ2-3; no clear D gene. V shed 3 bases and J shed 2 bases, with 15 bases lying between them. This CDR3 has 15 amino acids. Germline-derived CDR1 and CDR2 are DFQATT and SNEGSKA (reference sequence).

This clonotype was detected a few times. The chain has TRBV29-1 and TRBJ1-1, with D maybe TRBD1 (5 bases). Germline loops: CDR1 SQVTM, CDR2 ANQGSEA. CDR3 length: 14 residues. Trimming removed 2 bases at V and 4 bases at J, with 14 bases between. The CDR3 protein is CSVEYQGQGTEAFF. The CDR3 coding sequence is TGCAGCGTTGAATATCAGGGCCAGGGCACTGAAGCTTTCTTT.

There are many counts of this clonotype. DNA of the CDR3: TGTGCCAGCACCCCAGGCGGGAATCAGCCCCAGCATTTT. It yields the protein CASTPGGNQPQHF. J is TRBJ1-5 and V is TRBV6-1, with D unresolved. The CDR3 runs 13 residues. Germline CDR1 and CDR2: MNHNS and SASEGT. V lost 7 bases and J 4 bases, leaving 11 bases between the germline ends.

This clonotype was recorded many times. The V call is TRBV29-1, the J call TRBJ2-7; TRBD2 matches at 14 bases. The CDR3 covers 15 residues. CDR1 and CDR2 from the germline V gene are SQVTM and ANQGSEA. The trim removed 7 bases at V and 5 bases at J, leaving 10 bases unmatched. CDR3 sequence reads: CSAYGTSGSLNEQYF. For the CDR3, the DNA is TGCAGCGCTTATGGGACTAGCGGGAGTCTCAACGAGCAGTACTTC.

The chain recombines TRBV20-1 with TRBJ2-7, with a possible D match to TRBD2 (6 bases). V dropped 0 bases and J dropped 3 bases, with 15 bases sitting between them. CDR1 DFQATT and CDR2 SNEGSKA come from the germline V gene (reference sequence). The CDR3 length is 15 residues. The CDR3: CSARDRIAVRYEQYF. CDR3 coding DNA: TGCAGTGCTAGAGATCGGATAGCGGTCCGCTACGAGCAGTACTTC.

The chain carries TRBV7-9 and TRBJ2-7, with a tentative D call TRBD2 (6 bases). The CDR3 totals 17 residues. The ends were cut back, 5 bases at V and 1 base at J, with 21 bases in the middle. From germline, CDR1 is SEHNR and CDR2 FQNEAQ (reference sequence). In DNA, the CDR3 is TGTGCCAGCAGCCTCCCTAGGGGACTTGGCGAATCCTACGAGCAGTACTTC. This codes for CASSLPRGLGESYEQYF.

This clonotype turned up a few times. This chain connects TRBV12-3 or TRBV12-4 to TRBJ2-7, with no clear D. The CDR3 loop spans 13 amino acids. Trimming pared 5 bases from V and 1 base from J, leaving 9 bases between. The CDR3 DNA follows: TGTGCCAGCAGTCCCGATCAATCCTACGAGCAGTACTTC. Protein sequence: CASSPDQSYEQYF.

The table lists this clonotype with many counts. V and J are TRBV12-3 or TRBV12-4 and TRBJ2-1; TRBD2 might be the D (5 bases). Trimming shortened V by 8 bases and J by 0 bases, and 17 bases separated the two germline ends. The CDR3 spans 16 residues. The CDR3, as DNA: TGTGCCAGCTCTTTGGGGAGCCTCAGCTCCTACAATGAGCAGTTCTTC. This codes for CASSLGSLSSYNEQFF.

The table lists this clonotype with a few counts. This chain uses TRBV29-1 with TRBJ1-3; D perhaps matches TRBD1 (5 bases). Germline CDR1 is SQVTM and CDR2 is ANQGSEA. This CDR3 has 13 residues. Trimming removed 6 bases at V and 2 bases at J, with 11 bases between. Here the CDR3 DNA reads TGCAGCGTCGACAGTGGTACTGGAAACACCATATATTTT. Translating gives CSVDSGTGNTIYF.

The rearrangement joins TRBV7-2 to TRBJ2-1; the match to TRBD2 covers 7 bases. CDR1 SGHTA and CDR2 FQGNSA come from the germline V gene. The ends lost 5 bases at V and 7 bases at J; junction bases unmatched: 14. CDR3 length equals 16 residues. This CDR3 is CASSLLGRGIGNEQFF. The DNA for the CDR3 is TGTGCCAGCAGCCTCCTGGGGCGGGGGATAGGAAATGAGCAGTTCTTC.

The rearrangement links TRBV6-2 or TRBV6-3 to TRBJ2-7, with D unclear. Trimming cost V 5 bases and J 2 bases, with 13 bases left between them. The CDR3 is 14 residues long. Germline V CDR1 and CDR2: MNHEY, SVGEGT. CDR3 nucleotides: TGTGCCAGCAGTAGTGGCAGTACCGCCTACGAGCAGTACTTC. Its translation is CASSSGSTAYEQYF.

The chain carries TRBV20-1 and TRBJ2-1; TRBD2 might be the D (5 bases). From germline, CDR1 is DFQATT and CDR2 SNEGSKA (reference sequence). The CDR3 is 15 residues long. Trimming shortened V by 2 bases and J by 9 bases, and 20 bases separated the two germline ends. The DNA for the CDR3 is TGCAGTGCTAGACGGGGAGAACGGGTTTTCGGTGAGCAGTTCTTC. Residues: CSARRGERVFGEQFF.

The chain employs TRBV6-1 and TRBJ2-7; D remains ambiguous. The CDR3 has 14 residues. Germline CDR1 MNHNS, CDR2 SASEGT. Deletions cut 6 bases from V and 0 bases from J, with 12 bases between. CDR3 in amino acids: CASRPPYSSYEQYF. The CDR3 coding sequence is TGTGCCAGCAGGCCTCCATATAGCTCCTACGAGCAGTACTTC.

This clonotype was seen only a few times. The CDR3, as DNA: TGTGCCAGCAGCCAAGGGCATCCGGGACAGGGCGATAATGAGCAGTTCTTC. It translates to CASSQGHPGQGDNEQFF. This chain uses TRBV4-2 with TRBJ2-1, with 9 bases that match TRBD1. Germline V gene data show CDR1 as LGHNA and CDR2 as YNFKEQ. The CDR3 is 17 amino acids. J gave up 7 bases and V 1 base, and 11 bases lay outside the gene matches.

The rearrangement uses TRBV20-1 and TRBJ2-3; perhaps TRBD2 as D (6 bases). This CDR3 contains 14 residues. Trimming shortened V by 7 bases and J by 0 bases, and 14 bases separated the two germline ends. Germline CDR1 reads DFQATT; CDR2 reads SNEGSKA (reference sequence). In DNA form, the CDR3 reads TGCAGTGTCAGGGACTTTTCTAGCACAGATACGCAGTATTTT. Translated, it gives CSVRDFSSTDTQYF.

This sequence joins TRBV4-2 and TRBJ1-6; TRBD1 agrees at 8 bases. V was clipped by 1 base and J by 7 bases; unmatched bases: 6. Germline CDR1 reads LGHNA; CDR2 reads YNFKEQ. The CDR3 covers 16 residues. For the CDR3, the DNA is TGTGCCAGCAGCCAAGCACGGGACAGGCGAAATTCACCCCTCCACTTT. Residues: CASSQARDRRNSPLHF.

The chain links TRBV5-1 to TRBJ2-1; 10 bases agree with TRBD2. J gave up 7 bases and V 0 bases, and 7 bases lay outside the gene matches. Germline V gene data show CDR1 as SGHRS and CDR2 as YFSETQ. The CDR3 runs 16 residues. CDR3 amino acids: CASSLGSGGAWNEQFF. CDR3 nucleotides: TGCGCCAGCAGCTTGGGAAGCGGGGGGGCCTGGAATGAGCAGTTCTTC.

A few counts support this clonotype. The CDR3 region has the DNA TGTGCCAGCAGTCCGTCCCGTCTGGAGACCCAGTACTTC. Translated, it gives CASSPSRLETQYF. V and J are TRBV12-3 or TRBV12-4 and TRBJ2-5; no clear D. CDR3 length: 13 residues. V lost 5 bases and J lost 5, with 12 bases in between.

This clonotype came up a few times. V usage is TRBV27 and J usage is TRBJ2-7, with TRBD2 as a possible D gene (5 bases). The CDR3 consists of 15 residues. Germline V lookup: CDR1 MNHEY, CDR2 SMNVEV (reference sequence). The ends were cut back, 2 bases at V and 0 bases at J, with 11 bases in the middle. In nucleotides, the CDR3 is TGTGCCAGCAGTTTACTCTGGGCGGGCTCCTACGAGCAGTACTTC. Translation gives CASSLLWAGSYEQYF.

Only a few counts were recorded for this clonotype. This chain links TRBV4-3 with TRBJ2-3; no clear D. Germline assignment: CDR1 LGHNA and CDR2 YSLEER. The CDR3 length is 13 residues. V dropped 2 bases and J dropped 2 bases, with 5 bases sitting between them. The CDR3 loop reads CASSQRVTDTQYF. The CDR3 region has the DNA TGCGCCAGCAGCCAAAGGGTCACAGATACGCAGTATTTT.

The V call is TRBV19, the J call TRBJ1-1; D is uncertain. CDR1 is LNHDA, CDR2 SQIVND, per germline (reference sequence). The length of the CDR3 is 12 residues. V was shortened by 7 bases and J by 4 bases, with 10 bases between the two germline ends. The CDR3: CASKSWGTEAFF. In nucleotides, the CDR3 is TGTGCCAGTAAGTCCTGGGGCACTGAAGCTTTCTTT.

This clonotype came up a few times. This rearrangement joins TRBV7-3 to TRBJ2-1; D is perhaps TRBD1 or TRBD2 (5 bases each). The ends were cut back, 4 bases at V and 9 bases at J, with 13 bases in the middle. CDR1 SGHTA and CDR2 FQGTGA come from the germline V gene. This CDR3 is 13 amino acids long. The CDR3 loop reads CASSSNPGTEQFF. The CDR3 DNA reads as TGTGCCAGCAGCTCGAACCCCGGGACTGAGCAGTTCTTC.

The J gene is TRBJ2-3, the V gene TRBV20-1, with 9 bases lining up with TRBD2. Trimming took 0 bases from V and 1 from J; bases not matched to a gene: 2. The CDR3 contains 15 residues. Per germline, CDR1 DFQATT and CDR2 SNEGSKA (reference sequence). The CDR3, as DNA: TGCAGTGCTAGAGAGCTAGCGGGACGCACAGATACGCAGTATTTT. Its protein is CSARELAGRTDTQYF.

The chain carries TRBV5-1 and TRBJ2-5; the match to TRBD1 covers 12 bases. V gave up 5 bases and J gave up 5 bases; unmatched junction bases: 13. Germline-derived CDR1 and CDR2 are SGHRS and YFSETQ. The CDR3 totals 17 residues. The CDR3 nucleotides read TGCGCCAGCAGTCTTCTCCCGGGACAGGGGGCTATGGAGACCCAGTACTTC. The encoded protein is CASSLLPGQGAMETQYF. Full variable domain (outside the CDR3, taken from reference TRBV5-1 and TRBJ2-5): KAGVTQTPRYLIKTRGQQVTLSCSPISGHRSVSWYQQTPGQGLQFLFEYFSETQRNKGNFPGRFSGRQFSNSRSEMNVSTLELGDSALYLCASSLLPGQGAMETQYFGPGTRLLVL.

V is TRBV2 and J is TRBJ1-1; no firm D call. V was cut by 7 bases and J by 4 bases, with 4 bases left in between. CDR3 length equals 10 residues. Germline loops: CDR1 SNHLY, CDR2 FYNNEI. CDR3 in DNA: TGTGCCAGCATTCCCACTGAAGCTTTCTTT. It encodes CASIPTEAFF. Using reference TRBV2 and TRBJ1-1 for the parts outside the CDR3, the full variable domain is EPEVTQTPSHQVTQMGQEVILRCVPISNHLYFYWYRQILGQKVEFLVSFYNNEISEKSEIFDDQFSVERPDGSNFTLKIRSTKLEDSAMYFCASIPTEAFFGQGTRLTVV.

CDR3 bases: TGTGCCAGCAGCTTAGCTTCTAGCAATAATAATGAGCAGTTCTTC. As protein: CASSLASSNNNEQFF. This chain uses TRBV7-2 with TRBJ2-1; possible D gene TRBD2, 5 bases. The germline gives CDR1 SGHTA, CDR2 FQGNSA. V lost 0 bases and J lost 7, with 13 bases in between. CDR3 size: 15 residues.

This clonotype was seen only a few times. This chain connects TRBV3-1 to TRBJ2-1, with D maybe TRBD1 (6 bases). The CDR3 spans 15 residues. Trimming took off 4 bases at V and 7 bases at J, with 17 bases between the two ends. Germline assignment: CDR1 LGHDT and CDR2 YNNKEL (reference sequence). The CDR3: CASSLGTPGENEQFF. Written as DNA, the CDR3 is TGTGCCAGCAGCCTAGGAACCCCAGGGGAGAATGAGCAGTTCTTC.

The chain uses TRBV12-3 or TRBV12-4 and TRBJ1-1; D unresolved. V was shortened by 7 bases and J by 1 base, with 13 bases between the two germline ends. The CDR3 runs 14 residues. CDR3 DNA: TGTGCCAGCACCTTTCCATACGGGAACACTGAAGCTTTCTTT. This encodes CASTFPYGNTEAFF.